These 17 T cell receptor beta chains were all obtained from the same sample, sequenced in a study of cytomegalovirus exposure and HLA in healthy donors. PCR used 60 Vbeta primers and 13 Jbeta primers. Repertoires were generated with immunoSEQ multiplex PCR, while TCRdb's copy carries only in-frame clones and drops some. The sample includes some 140,000 clones, approximately 10% of them seen just once. Sequencing used PBMCs. Receptors were obtained from a woman aged 35 to 49 in good health and CMV-seropositive.

This clone was seen more than once but under ten times. This chain connects TRBV7-2 to TRBJ2-7; 10 bases align to TRBD1. The CDR3 is 16 amino acids. Germline V gene sequence: CDR1 SGHTA, CDR2 FQGNSA. V lost 2 bases and J lost 2; bases outside the gene matches: 6. CDR3 loop: CASSLRGGTGAYEQYF. Written as DNA, the CDR3 is TGTGCCAGCAGCTTAAGGGGGGGGACAGGGGCCTACGAGCAGTACTTC.

V usage is TRBV10-3 and J usage is TRBJ2-5; 10 bases are shared with TRBD1. Germline V lookup: CDR1 ENHRY, CDR2 SYGVKD. The CDR3 is made up of 13 amino acids. The V segment lost 6 bases and the J segment 4 bases; nucleotides outside the gene matches: 2. In DNA form, the CDR3 reads TGTGCCATCAGGGGGGACAGGGGAGAGACCCAGTACTTC. It codes for CAIRGDRGETQYF.

In its sample, this clone was seen a few times. Other DNA sequences in the same sample also yield this CDR3. The chain is built from TRBV5-1 and TRBJ1-1; the D is unclear. The germline V gene has CDR1 SGHRS and CDR2 YFSETQ. Deletions cut 1 base from V and 2 bases from J, with 6 bases between. The CDR3 consists of 13 residues. CDR3 sequence reads: CASSLTGNTEAFF. The CDR3 coding sequence is TGCGCCAGCAGCTTGACGGGTAACACTGAAGCTTTCTTT. Drawing the rest from reference TRBV5-1 and TRBJ1-1, the complete variable domain is KAGVTQTPRYLIKTRGQQVTLSCSPISGHRSVSWYQQTPGQGLQFLFEYFSETQRNKGNFPGRFSGRQFSNSRSEMNVSTLELGDSALYLCASSLTGNTEAFFGQGTRLTVV.

This clone was counted a few times. The V and J genes are TRBV6-1 and TRBJ1-2; D is ambiguous. The V end lost 6 bases, the J end lost 8 bases, and 16 bases lay between the germline ends. Germline CDR1 reads MNHNS; CDR2 reads SASEGT. The CDR3 has 13 residues. This CDR3 reads CASREEGKGGYTF. The CDR3 coding sequence is TGTGCCAGCAGGGAGGAAGGGAAAGGAGGCTACACCTTC.

This clone was observed a handful of times. The V gene is TRBV7-2, the J gene TRBJ2-7; tentatively, D is TRBD2 (6 bases). The CDR3 length is 14 residues. V lost 3 bases, J lost 3 bases, and 12 bases lay in between. CDR1 SGHTA and CDR2 FQGNSA come from the germline V gene. The CDR3 sequence is CASSFGGTLYEQYF. As DNA, the CDR3 is TGTGCCAGCAGCTTCGGGGGAACCCTCTACGAGCAGTACTTC.

This clone was observed a few times. This chain joins TRBV7-9 and TRBJ1-2; 9 nucleotides align to TRBD1. This CDR3 contains 14 residues. CDR1 and CDR2 from the germline V gene are SEHNR and FQNEAQ (reference sequence). Trimming at V came to 5 bases and at J to 3 bases, leaving 4 bases not matched to a gene. The CDR3 sequence is CASSIRDRDYGYTF. The DNA for the CDR3 is TGTGCCAGCAGCATCCGGGACAGGGACTATGGCTACACCTTC.

The CDR3 DNA sequence: TGTGCCAGTAGTCTTAGACTAGCGGGGGAAGAGACCCAGTACTTC. The encoded protein is CASSLRLAGEETQYF. This chain joins TRBV19 and TRBJ2-5; 12 bases align to TRBD2. CDR3 length: 15 residues. CDR1 LNHDA and CDR2 SQIVND come from the germline V gene (reference sequence). Trimming removed 5 bases from V and 3 bases from J; junction bases left unmatched: 4.

There are a few counts of this clone. CDR3 loop: CATSREGGAAEAFF. Here the CDR3 DNA reads TGTGCCACCAGCAGAGAAGGGGGGGCCGCTGAAGCTTTCTTT. The chain employs TRBV15 and TRBJ1-1, with a weak D call TRBD1 (6 bases). Per germline, CDR1 LNHNV and CDR2 YYDKDF (reference sequence). This CDR3 has 14 amino acids. The germline V and J ends were trimmed by 0 bases and 6 bases, with 11 bases remaining between them.

This clone has only a few counts. The rearrangement uses TRBV5-1 and TRBJ2-2, with 9 bases identical to TRBD2. CDR3 length: 17 residues. The V segment lost 4 bases and the J segment 2 bases; nucleotides outside the gene matches: 9. Looked up from germline, CDR1 is SGHRS and CDR2 is YFSETQ. In DNA, the CDR3 is TGCGCCAGCAGCGACACAAGACTAGCGGATAACACCGGGGAGCTGTTTTTT. Translation gives CASSDTRLADNTGELFF. The entire variable domain, with the rest obtained from reference TRBV5-1 and TRBJ2-2, is as follows: KAGVTQTPRYLIKTRGQQVTLSCSPISGHRSVSWYQQTPGQGLQFLFEYFSETQRNKGNFPGRFSGRQFSNSRSEMNVSTLELGDSALYLCASSDTRLADNTGELFFGEGSRLTVL.

This clone has just a few counts. The rearrangement joins TRBV27 to TRBJ2-7; D call uncertain. The V gene lost 0 bases and the J gene lost 3 bases, with 9 bases spanning the gap. The germline gives CDR1 MNHEY, CDR2 SMNVEV (reference sequence). There are 14 residues in the CDR3. For the CDR3, the DNA is TGTGCCAGCAGTTTATCTGGTTTTAGCTACGAGCAGTACTTC. This encodes CASSLSGFSYEQYF.

The gene calls are TRBV5-6 and TRBJ1-4, with a weak D call TRBD1 (6 bases). Germline V CDR1 and CDR2: SGHDT, YYEEEE. The CDR3 covers 15 residues. The V end lost 2 bases, the J end lost 3 bases, and 11 bases lay between the germline ends. CDR3 region: CASSFKRGSNEKLFF. DNA for the CDR3: TGTGCCAGCAGCTTTAAAAGGGGGTCTAATGAAAAACTGTTTTTT.

The gene calls are TRBV27 and TRBJ2-5; 9 bases fit TRBD1. This CDR3 has 15 amino acids. Germline V lookup: CDR1 MNHEY, CDR2 SMNVEV (reference sequence). The V segment lost 6 bases and the J segment 4 bases; nucleotides outside the gene matches: 9. Here the CDR3 reads CASSPGTGYRETQYF. CDR3 DNA: TGTGCCAGCAGCCCCGGGACAGGGTACCGAGAGACCCAGTACTTC.

This clone was seen a handful of times. This rearrangement joins TRBV7-6 to TRBJ1-5; D not resolved. Trimming pared 2 bases from V and 0 bases from J, leaving 5 bases between. Germline CDR1 SGHVS, CDR2 FNYEAQ. This CDR3 region has 14 residues. The CDR3 spells CASSLQHSNQPQHF. In DNA form, the CDR3 reads TGTGCCAGCAGCTTACAACATAGCAATCAGCCCCAGCATTTT.

This clone was seen repeatedly, ten times or more. The CDR3 region is CASWRAGDNYGYTF. CDR3 coding DNA: TGTGCCAGCTGGAGGGCAGGAGACAACTATGGCTACACCTTC. The rearrangement uses TRBV21-1 and TRBJ1-2. TRBV21-1 is a pseudogene segment. CDR3 length equals 14 residues.

With regard to this clone: Other DNA sequences of this sample code for an identical CDR3. The J gene is TRBJ1-2, the V gene TRBV5-1; D possibly corresponds to TRBD1 (5 bases). Germline V CDR1 and CDR2: SGHRS, YFSETQ. V lost 3 bases to trimming and J lost 1 base, with 7 bases between them. The CDR3 is made up of 13 amino acids. CDR3 in DNA: TGCGCCAGCAGCTCCGGGGGTAACTATGGCTACACCTTC. This sequence encodes CASSSGGNYGYTF.

Worth noting for this clone: A junction boundary mismatches the germline segment, possibly from a read error. This chain connects TRBV7-6 to TRBJ1-2, with unresolved D. The CDR3 has 13 amino acids. The germline gives CDR1 SGHVS, CDR2 FNYEAQ. The CDR3 is CASSSNYGYCYTF. CDR3 DNA sequence: TGTGCCAGCAGCTCCAACTACGGCTATTGCTACACCTTC.

This chain links TRBV4-3 with TRBJ1-2; 7 bases line up with TRBD1. J gave up 5 bases and V 2 bases, and 5 bases lay outside the gene matches. The CDR3 has 14 amino acids. Germline CDR1 is LGHNA and CDR2 is YSLEER. The CDR3 region has the DNA TGCGCCAGCAGCCAAACGACAGGGATGTATGGCTACACCTTC. Translating it yields CASSQTTGMYGYTF.